Below, one T cell receptor beta chain is given with its context. Its antigen is still unknown. In the study's own analysis: For the immunoSEQ data, sequences were junction-only without quality scores, so filtering differed. Produced via immunoSEQ multiplex PCR; TCRdb's table is partial and in-frame only. Clone size and V and J calls were adopted from that table, with D and trimming inferred from the DNA. The table lists around 2,000,000 clones, about 93% of them singletons. Naive CD8 cells lacked CD45RO and underwent positive selection for CCR7, leaving out terminally differentiated effector memory CD45RA+ cells. The CDR3 is 15 residues long. V lost 2 bases to trimming and J lost 2 bases, with 10 bases between them. Germline V lookup: CDR1 MNHEY, CDR2 SVGAGI. These data are taken from a study of shared clonotypes between healthy human individuals. Study conclusions and caveats: What naive subsets generally showed was a larger estimated richness than memory subsets showed.

This sequence joins TRBV6-5 and TRBJ1-5; tentatively, D is TRBD1 (5 bases). Input material: naive CD8+ T cells from PBMCs. This sequence originates from a man aged 18 to 35 in good health. Some clones in this sample may be carry-over from other donors' samples. The CDR3 DNA follows: TGTGCCAGCAGTTACGGGGGGGAAGGCAATCAGCCCCAGCATTTT. It codes for CASSYGGEGNQPQHF.